These 4 T cell receptor beta chains were all obtained from the same sample, sequenced in a study of T cells in narcolepsy. Repertoires were generated with immunoSEQ multiplex PCR, while TCRdb's copy carries only in-frame clones and drops some. Of 23,000 or so clones in the sample, approximately 84% were seen once. Specimen: CD45RA- memory CD4+ T cells from PBMCs. The receptors were sampled from a human donor with narcolepsy.

The V gene is TRBV5-1, the J gene TRBJ2-1, with 9 nucleotides matching TRBD2. Germline loops: CDR1 SGHRS, CDR2 YFSETQ. This CDR3 is 14 amino acids long. Trimming cost V 4 bases and J 10 bases; bases outside gene matches: 9. CDR3 amino acids: CASSRAGGPGEQFF. The CDR3 bases are TGCGCCAGCAGCCGGGCGGGAGGGCCGGGGGAGCAGTTCTTC.

This clone appeared a few times. This sequence joins TRBV18 and TRBJ2-1; 9 positions agree with TRBD2. The trim removed 5 bases at V and 7 bases at J, leaving 6 bases unmatched. CDR3 length: 14 residues. Germline V gives CDR1 KGHSH, CDR2 LQKENI. The CDR3 here is CASSRTSELNEQFF. The CDR3 DNA is TGTGCCAGCTCAAGGACTAGCGAACTGAATGAGCAGTTCTTC. The full variable domain, its missing parts supplied by reference TRBV18 and TRBJ2-1, is NAGVMQNPRHLVRRRGQEARLRCSPMKGHSHVYWYRQLPEEGLKFMVYLQKENIIDESGMPKERFSAEFPKEGPSILRIQQVVRGDSAAYFCASSRTSELNEQFFGPGTRLTVL.

The rearrangement uses TRBV5-1 and TRBJ2-5; unclear D gene. The CDR3 runs to 16 residues. Germline V gene data show CDR1 as SGHRS and CDR2 as YFSETQ. The V gene lost 0 bases and the J gene lost 5 bases, with 17 bases spanning the gap. The CDR3 DNA reads TGCGCCAGCAGCTTGGCGAGAGATTCTCGAGCCGAGACCCAGTACTTC. Protein product: CASSLARDSRAETQYF.

The genes are TRBV29-1 and TRBJ1-1, with D uncertain. The CDR3 sequence is 11 residues long. Germline loops: CDR1 SQVTM, CDR2 ANQGSEA. The germline V and J ends were trimmed by 6 bases and 7 bases, with 12 bases remaining between them. The CDR3 loop reads CSVQLQVEAFF. In nucleotides, the CDR3 is TGCAGCGTACAACTGCAGGTTGAAGCTTTCTTT.